These T cell receptor beta chains were read from a single sample in a study of shared clonotypes between healthy human individuals. Profiled with immunoSEQ multiplex PCR; TCRdb holds only in-frame clones, not every one. The sample includes under 750,000 clones, just under 75% of them seen just once. Material for sequencing was memory CD4+ T cells sorted from blood. These receptor sequences come from a woman between 25 and 40 years old in good health. CDR3s include the opening cysteine and the closing phenylalanine or tryptophan. The D gene is left open where the match is weak. Only part of the rows carry a size: once, few, many, or a class if the clone is expanded.

NA TRBJ1-2 NA TRBV27 TGTGCCAGCACCGACCCCGGGCGGTCCTATGGCTACACCTTC CASTDPGRSYGYTF
NA TRBJ2-3 few TRBV6-5 TGTGCCAGCAGGGTTGGGGGCACAGATACGCAGTATTTT CASRVGGTDTQYF
TRBD1 TRBJ1-2 once TRBV5-1 TGCGCCAGCAGCCGCGGGACAGGTGGAAGTTATGGCTACACCTTC CASSRGTGGSYGYTF
NA TRBJ1-1 NA TRBV11-3 TGTGCCAGCAGCCCGAGGGAAGGTGGGACTGAAGCTTTCTTT CASSPREGGTEAFF
NA TRBJ1-1 NA TRBV28 TGTGCCAGCAGTACCGGGCTCGGTGGGGGTGAAGCTTTCTTT CASSTGLGGGEAFF
TRBD1 TRBJ2-7 NA TRBV28 TGTGCCAGCAGTTTATCCCTGACAGGGTACGAGCAGTACTTC CASSLSLTGYEQYF
TRBD2 TRBJ2-2 once TRBV2 TGTGCCAGCAGTGGGGTCGCTAGCGGGACCGGGGAGCTGTTTTTT CASSGVASGTGELFF
NA TRBJ1-5 NA TRBV30 TGTGCCTGGAAGGGTATGGGGAATCAGCCCCAGCATTTT CAWKGMGNQPQHF
NA TRBJ1-4 few TRBV30 TGTGCCTGGAGTGGGACAGAATTTACAAAACTGTTTTTT CAWSGTEFTKLFF
NA TRBJ2-3 many TRBV7-3 TGTGCCAGCAGCTTCGGGGGTAGCACAGATACGCAGTATTTT CASSFGGSTDTQYF
TRBD1 TRBJ1-5 NA TRBV6-4 TGTGCCAGCAGTGAACAGGGGATCAATCAGCCCCAGCATTTT CASSEQGINQPQHF
NA TRBJ2-4 NA TRBV14 TGTGCCAGCAGCCAAGACCCACGGGGAGACATTCAGTACTTC CASSQDPRGDIQYF
NA TRBJ2-7 NA TRBV11-1 TGTGCCAGCGGCGGACTCCAGGCCTACGAGCAGTACTTC CASGGLQAYEQYF
TRBD1 TRBJ1-4 NA TRBV28 TGTGCCAGCACCGAGGGGGGACAGGGGCATGAAAAACTGTTTTTT CASTEGGQGHEKLFF
NA TRBJ2-1 NA TRBV28 TGTGCCAGCAGTTCGCCCGAGGATGTTACTAATGAGCAGTTCTTC CASSSPEDVTNEQFF
NA TRBJ1-1 NA TRBV19 TGTGCCAGTAGCCCTCAGGGGAACACTGAAGCTTTCTTT CASSPQGNTEAFF
NA TRBJ1-3 NA TRBV19 TGTGCCACCGCGGACAGCCTTTACTCTGGAAACACCATATATTTT CATADSLYSGNTIYF
NA TRBJ2-1 NA TRBV18 TGTGCCAGCTCACCCGGGAGCAGTAACAATGAGCAGTTCTTC CASSPGSSNNEQFF
NA TRBJ1-1 NA TRBV5-4 TGTGCCAGCAGCTTGGCCGGGAACACTGAAGCTTTCTTT CASSLAGNTEAFF
NA TRBJ2-3 NA TRBV7-7 TGTGCCAGCGCCACGACCCGGACAGATACGCAGTATTTT CASATTRTDTQYF
NA TRBJ1-1 NA TRBV5-1 TGCGCCAGCAGCTCTACGGGCCAAGTCGGAATGAACACTGAAGCTTTCTTT CASSSTGQVGMNTEAFF
TRBD2 TRBJ2-1 NA TRBV10-3 TGTGCCATCAGTGACCGGGACTACAAATACAATGAGCAGTTCTTC CAISDRDYKYNEQFF
NA TRBJ1-5 many TRBV6-1 TGTGCCAGCAGTGATTTGGCATTCAATCAGCCCCAGCATTTT CASSDLAFNQPQHF
TRBD2 TRBJ2-5 many TRBV5-1 TGCGCCAGCTGCCTAGCGGGCCAAGAGACCCAGTACTTC CASCLAGQETQYF
NA TRBJ2-2 NA TRBV18 TGTGCCAGCTCACCGAGGGCCGCTAACACCGGGGAGCTGTTTTTT CASSPRAANTGELFF
NA TRBJ2-2 NA TRBV28 TGTGCCAGCAGTCTCAAAGACGGGAACACCGGGGAGCTGTTTTTT CASSLKDGNTGELFF
NA TRBJ2-5 NA TRBV27 TGTGCCAGCAGTTTACCACGCTCTTCCGTCCAAGAGACCCAGTACTTC CASSLPRSSVQETQYF
NA TRBJ1-2 medium-sized TRBV29-1 TGCAGCGTGGGGGAATTCAACTATGGCTACACCTTC CSVGEFNYGYTF
NA TRBJ2-1 NA TRBV5-1 TGCGCCAGCAGCTTGGCGTCCCCAGGCTACAATGAGCAGTTCTTC CASSLASPGYNEQFF
TRBD2 TRBJ2-3 NA TRBV5-1 TGCGCCAGCAGCTTCGTAGCGGGAGAGGCGGGTCGTACGCAGTATTTT CASSFVAGEAGRTQYF
TRBD2 TRBJ2-7 many TRBV6-1 TGTGCCAGCAGTGAAGGAGGTCTAGCGGCCTACGAGCAGTACTTC CASSEGGLAAYEQYF
TRBD1 TRBJ2-1 NA TRBV5-1 TGCGCCAGCAGCCCAGCGACAGGGGGCCTTCTACTCCAGTTCTTC CASSPATGGLLLQFF
NA TRBJ2-1 NA TRBV5-1 TGCGCCAGCAGCTTGGGCGTGGGCCACCCCTACAATGAGCAGTTCTTC CASSLGVGHPYNEQFF
NA TRBJ1-5 NA TRBV28 TGTGCCAGCAGTTCCATTGGGGGGAATCAGCCCCAGCATTTT CASSSIGGNQPQHF
NA TRBJ1-1 NA TRBV10-3 TGTGCCATCAGTGACTTGGGAGGGAACACTGAAGCTTTCTTT CAISDLGGNTEAFF
NA TRBJ2-1 NA TRBV6-6 TGTGCCAGCAGTTGGTACAATGAGCAGTTCTTC CASSWYNEQFF
TRBD1 TRBJ2-3 NA TRBV10-3 TGTGCCATCAGCAGGGGGGGACAGGGTCCATCAGATACGCAGTATTTT CAISRGGQGPSDTQYF
TRBD1 TRBJ1-3 NA TRBV30 TGTGCCTGGAGTGGCTTTGCAGGGGGTGGAAACACCATATATTTT CAWSGFAGGGNTIYF
NA TRBJ1-1 NA TRBV10-2 TGCGCCACGAGCGGGGGGCACACTGAAGCTTTCTTT CATSGGHTEAFF
TRBD1 TRBJ1-1 once TRBV28 TGTGCCAGCAGGTCCAACTATCCGGGACAGTCTGAAGCTTTCTTT CASRSNYPGQSEAFF
NA TRBJ1-6 NA TRBV6-1 TGTGCCAGCAGCCTGGACAGCGGGGGTTGGTCACCCCTCCACTTT CASSLDSGGWSPLHF
NA TRBJ1-1 NA TRBV19 TGTGCCAGTAGTCTCAGGAACACTGAAGCTTTCTTT CASSLRNTEAFF
TRBD1 TRBJ2-7 NA TRBV6-1 TGTGCCAGCGCAACCGGGACAGTCCCCGAGCAGTACTTC CASATGTVPEQYF
NA TRBJ2-7 NA TRBV7-2 TGTGCCAGCAGCTTGACCCAGACCAGGAGAATTGAATACGAGCAGTACTTC CASSLTQTRRIEYEQYF
NA TRBJ2-7 many TRBV25-1 TGTGCCAGCAGTCCCGCCTACGAGCAGTACTTC CASSPAYEQYF
TRBD2 TRBJ2-5 NA TRBV27 TGTGCCAGCAGTGCCTCTAGCGGCCCGGGGACCCAGTACTTC CASSASSGPGTQYF
NA TRBJ2-3 NA TRBV2 TGTGCCAGCAGTTCAGGGGGGGGCACAGATACGCAGTATTTT CASSSGGGTDTQYF
TRBD2 TRBJ2-2 NA TRBV6-4 TGTGCCAGCAGTGGAGGGACTAGCGGTGACTTGAACACCGGGGAGCTGTTTTTT CASSGGTSGDLNTGELFF
NA TRBJ2-2 once TRBV5-1 TGCGCCAGCAGGGGAGATCTTAGCGGGAACACCGGGGAGCTGTTTTTT CASRGDLSGNTGELFF
NA TRBJ2-5 NA TRBV15 TGTGCCACCAGCAGAGATCAGGGTGGGCAGTACTTC CATSRDQGGQYF
TRBD1 TRBJ2-1 few TRBV27 TGTGCCAGCAGTTTTAGGACAGGGGTCAATGAGCAGTTCTTC CASSFRTGVNEQFF
NA TRBJ1-1 NA TRBV6-1 TGTGCCAGCAGTGAGCGGGTTATGAACACTGAAGCTTTCTTT CASSERVMNTEAFF
NA TRBJ1-1 few TRBV18 TGTGCCAGCTCACAAGGTAACACTGAAGCTTTCTTT CASSQGNTEAFF
TRBD2 TRBJ2-1 few TRBV6-4 TGTGCCAGCAGTGGTGCGGAGACTAGCCGCTTATTCTTC CASSGAETSRLFF